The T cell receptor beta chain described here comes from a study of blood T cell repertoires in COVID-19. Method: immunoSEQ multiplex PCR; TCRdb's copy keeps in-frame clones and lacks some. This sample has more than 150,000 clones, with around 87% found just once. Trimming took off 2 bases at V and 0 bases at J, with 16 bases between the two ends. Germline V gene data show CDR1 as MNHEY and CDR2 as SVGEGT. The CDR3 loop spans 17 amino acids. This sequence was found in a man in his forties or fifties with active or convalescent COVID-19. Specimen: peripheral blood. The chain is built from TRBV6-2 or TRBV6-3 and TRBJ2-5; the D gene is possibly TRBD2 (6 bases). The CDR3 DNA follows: TGTGCCAGCAGTTACCCCACCTGGGGGGTGTACCAAGAGACCCAGTACTTC. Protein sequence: CASSYPTWGVYQETQYF.